The 27 T cell receptor beta chains listed next were all sequenced from one sample in a study of shared T cell receptors in the human thymus. Only in-frame clones appear in the TCRdb table, and some are missing; sequencing was by immunoSEQ multiplex PCR. This table holds fewer than 700,000 clones, 88% found once. These same data were also listed under a study on human thymus T cells.

Sequenced: thymocytes. These receptors were collected from a boy younger than two with a congenital heart defect.

The chain carries TRBV4-3 and TRBJ2-2; D perhaps matches TRBD2 (5 bases). The CDR3 loop spans 17 amino acids. Between the trimmed V and J ends, which lost 2 bases and 0 bases, there was a span of 13 bases. Germline V lookup: CDR1 LGHNA, CDR2 YSLEER. CDR3 in amino acids: CASSQFPSGANTGELFF. CDR3 coding DNA: TGCGCCAGCAGCCAATTCCCCAGCGGAGCGAACACCGGGGAGCTGTTTTTT.

This clone has just a few counts. The chain has TRBV7-3 and TRBJ2-3; 10 positions match TRBD2. CDR1 and CDR2 (germline): SGHTA, FQGTGA. The V gene end was trimmed by 3 bases and the J gene end by 1 base; junction bases not matched to a gene: 7. There are 17 residues in the CDR3. In DNA, the CDR3 is TGTGCCAGCAGCTTGAGGGCCGGGACTAGCGGCACAGATACGCAGTATTTT. It translates to CASSLRAGTSGTDTQYF.

The chain has TRBV18 and TRBJ2-3, with 7 bases fitting TRBD1. J gave up 2 bases and V 3 bases, and 8 bases lay outside the gene matches. Per germline, CDR1 KGHSH and CDR2 LQKENI. This CDR3 has 16 residues. CDR3 nucleotide sequence: TGTGCCAGCTCACCGGGGGACAGCCTTTCCACAGATACGCAGTATTTT. This encodes CASSPGDSLSTDTQYF.

This clone was seen a single time. The V and J genes are TRBV7-9 and TRBJ2-7, with 7 bases identical to TRBD2. This CDR3 comprises 16 residues. Germline V gene data show CDR1 as SEHNR and CDR2 as FQNEAQ (reference sequence). Trimming took 4 bases from V and 3 from J; bases not matched to a gene: 12. In DNA form, the CDR3 reads TGTGCCAGCAGCTCCCCACTCCAAAGCGGGATCTACGAGCAGTACTTC. The encoded protein is CASSSPLQSGIYEQYF.

The V gene is TRBV5-4, the J gene TRBJ2-7; maybe TRBD2 (5 bases). CDR1 and CDR2 (germline): SGHNT, YYREEE (reference sequence). This CDR3 is 15 amino acids long. The V gene lost 4 bases and the J gene lost 7 bases, with 21 bases spanning the gap. The CDR3 DNA sequence: TGTGCCAGCAGCCCGACCCTGCGGGTCCCGGGGGAGCAGTACTTC. Amino acid sequence: CASSPTLRVPGEQYF.

This clone showed up just once. This chain links TRBV4-1 with TRBJ2-7; 8 bases agree with TRBD2. Germline values: CDR1 MGHRA, CDR2 YSYEKL. The CDR3 totals 16 residues. The trim removed 1 base at V and 3 bases at J, leaving 8 bases unmatched. CDR3 sequence reads: CASSQVGAGAVYEQYF. CDR3 bases: TGCGCCAGCAGCCAAGTTGGAGCGGGAGCGGTCTACGAGCAGTACTTC.

V is TRBV5-1 and J is TRBJ2-1; 13 bases are shared with TRBD2. Germline CDR1 reads SGHRS; CDR2 reads YFSETQ. This CDR3 is 19 amino acids long. V trimming: 4 bases; J trimming: 5 bases; junction bases outside the gene matches: 15. The CDR3 is CASSLRGLAGRRLDNEQFF. The CDR3 DNA sequence: TGCGCCAGCAGCCTGAGGGGACTAGCGGGACGACGCCTTGACAATGAGCAGTTCTTC.

The genes are TRBV7-6 and TRBJ2-7, with 8 nucleotides matching TRBD2. The CDR3 totals 14 residues. Looked up from germline, CDR1 is SGHVS and CDR2 is FNYEAQ. V shed 2 bases and J 4 bases; nucleotides not matched to a gene: 4. CDR3: CASSLSGRGYEQYF. CDR3 coding DNA: TGTGCCAGCAGCTTATCCGGGAGGGGATACGAGCAGTACTTC.

The CDR3 spells CASSLGAREGPNEQFF. Written as DNA, the CDR3 is TGTGCCAGCAGCTTGGGAGCGCGGGAGGGCCCAAATGAGCAGTTCTTC. The chain couples TRBV5-6 to TRBJ2-1; TRBD2 agrees at 9 bases. This CDR3 is 16 amino acids long. V lost 0 bases, J lost 7 bases, and 8 bases stayed unmatched. Looked up from germline, CDR1 is SGHDT and CDR2 is YYEEEE.

CDR3 amino acids: CASSQGWAGNTIYF. DNA of the CDR3: TGTGCCAGCAGCCAAGGATGGGCCGGAAACACCATATATTTT. The rearrangement links TRBV14 to TRBJ1-3; D gene unclear. Germline assignment: CDR1 SGHDN and CDR2 FVKESK. V lost 1 base, J lost 4 bases, and 8 bases lay in between. The CDR3 consists of 14 residues.

The chain is built from TRBV28 and TRBJ2-5, with 8 bases matching TRBD2. CDR1 is MDHEN, CDR2 SYDVKM, per germline. J gave up 2 bases and V 6 bases, and 20 bases lay outside the gene matches. The CDR3 runs 19 residues. The CDR3, as DNA: TGTGCCAGCAGCTTAATACGAGGTCGAGCGGGAGTGGTACAAGAGACCCAGTACTTC. This encodes CASSLIRGRAGVVQETQYF.

The chain couples TRBV4-3 to TRBJ2-5; 13 bases are a match to TRBD2. The CDR3 is 19 residues long. The germline V gene encodes CDR1 LGHNA and CDR2 YSLEER. Trimming cost V 5 bases and J 3 bases; bases outside gene matches: 15. The chain's CDR3 is CASSTQGTSGTKSKETQYF. Written as DNA, the CDR3 is TGCGCCAGCAGCACTCAAGGGACTAGCGGGACGAAGTCAAAAGAGACCCAGTACTTC.

In DNA, the CDR3 is TGTGCCAGCAGCTTAGATGCGGGGGAGGGAACGGGTGGGTTCTTC. The encoded protein is CASSLDAGEGTGGFF. V usage is TRBV11-2 and J usage is TRBJ2-1, with 7 bases lining up with TRBD2. Germline CDR1 and CDR2: SGHAT and FQNNGV. The V and J ends lost 0 bases and 15 bases, in that order; junction bases with no gene match: 14. The CDR3 is made up of 15 amino acids.

The rearrangement joins TRBV7-8 to TRBJ2-1; 8 bases are shared with TRBD2. J lost 0 bases, V lost 5 bases, and 6 bases had no gene match. This CDR3 is built from 16 residues. Germline CDR1 SGHVS, CDR2 FQNEAQ. CDR3 nucleotides: TGTGCCAGCAGCCCTTTAGCGGGACGCTCCTACAATGAGCAGTTCTTC. Its protein product is CASSPLAGRSYNEQFF.

The CDR3 spells CSVESRDRGMNTEAFF. In nucleotides, the CDR3 is TGCAGCGTTGAAAGCCGGGACAGGGGAATGAACACTGAAGCTTTCTTT. V is TRBV29-1 and J is TRBJ1-1; 10 positions agree with TRBD1. The V segment lost 2 bases and the J segment 0 bases; nucleotides outside the gene matches: 6. The CDR3 covers 16 residues. CDR1 and CDR2 from the germline V gene are SQVTM and ANQGSEA. Variable domain in full (rest from reference TRBV29-1 and TRBJ1-1): SAVISQKPSRDICQRGTSLTIQCQVDSQVTMMFWYRQQPGQSLTLIATANQGSEATYESGFVIDKFPISRPNLTFSTLTVSNMSPEDSSIYLCSVESRDRGMNTEAFFGQGTRLTVV.

The chain is built from TRBV29-1 and TRBJ2-7; 7 nucleotides align to TRBD2. The CDR3 runs 13 residues. Losses at the gene ends were 5 bases for V and 0 bases for J; bases not matched to a gene: 4. CDR1 is SQVTM and CDR2 is ANQGSEA in the germline V gene. The DNA for the CDR3 is TGCAGCGTTAAATTAGCGGGCTCCTACGAGCAGTACTTC. Residues: CSVKLAGSYEQYF.

The rearrangement links TRBV10-1 to TRBJ2-1, with 7 positions matching TRBD2. This CDR3 spans 15 amino acids. The germline V gene has CDR1 WNHNN and CDR2 SYGVQD (reference sequence). V lost 5 bases to trimming and J lost 11 bases; unmatched junction nucleotides: 15. The CDR3 spells CASSPRASGVGKQFF. The CDR3 nucleotides read TGCGCCAGCAGTCCGCGGGCTAGCGGAGTAGGGAAGCAGTTCTTC.

The V and J genes are TRBV4-2 and TRBJ2-1; 13 bases map to TRBD2. The ends lost 4 bases at V and 8 bases at J; junction bases unmatched: 5. Germline V CDR1 and CDR2: LGHNA, YNFKEQ. This CDR3 is 15 amino acids long. CDR3 protein: CASSPWTSGSDEQFF. In nucleotides, the CDR3 is TGTGCCAGCAGCCCCTGGACTAGCGGGAGCGATGAGCAGTTCTTC.

CDR3 sequence reads: CASSDGKGLAEGVETQYF. The CDR3 DNA is TGTGCCAGCAGTGACGGGAAGGGACTAGCGGAGGGGGTAGAGACCCAGTACTTC. This chain uses TRBV6-1 with TRBJ2-5; TRBD2 aligns across 11 bases. After removal of 3 bases from V and 4 bases from J, the junction contained 13 bases not matched to a gene. Germline CDR1 and CDR2: MNHNS and SASEGT. The CDR3 loop spans 18 amino acids.

The V call is TRBV28, the J call TRBJ2-7; TRBD2 is a possible D gene (6 bases). The CDR3 spans 20 residues. V shed 6 bases and J shed 2 bases, with 32 bases lying between them. The V gene's germline CDR1 is MDHEN and CDR2 SYDVKM. In DNA form, the CDR3 reads TGTGCCAGCAGCCTACTCCCGACTAGAGGTGTGGGGGACGTACCCTACGAGCAGTACTTC. It yields the protein CASSLLPTRGVGDVPYEQYF.

The genes are TRBV9 and TRBJ2-6; maybe TRBD1 (6 bases). Trimming shortened V by 3 bases and J by 0 bases, and 22 bases separated the two germline ends. This CDR3 has 20 residues. Germline CDR1 SGDLS, CDR2 YYNGEE. CDR3 DNA: TGTGCCAGCAGCGCCAAGTTGGGGGCATCCTCTGGCTCTGGGGCCAACGTCCTGACTTTC. Translating it yields CASSAKLGASSGSGANVLTF.

The chain joins TRBV29-1 to TRBJ1-3, with D perhaps TRBD1 (6 bases). The CDR3 is 13 residues long. Germline loops: CDR1 SQVTM, CDR2 ANQGSEA. V gave up 7 bases and J gave up 4 bases, with 14 bases separating them. The CDR3 nucleotides read TGCAGCGCTAGAACAGGGAAAGGAAACACCATATATTTT. Protein product: CSARTGKGNTIYF.

The rearrangement links TRBV4-2 to TRBJ2-7; TRBD2 aligns across 7 bases. CDR1 and CDR2 from the germline V gene are LGHNA and YNFKEQ. This CDR3 has 16 amino acids. The trim removed 2 bases at V and 6 bases at J, leaving 13 bases unmatched. CDR3 residues: CASSQRLSLAPREQYF. Written as DNA, the CDR3 is TGTGCCAGCAGCCAACGATTGTCACTAGCGCCACGCGAGCAGTACTTC.

The genes are TRBV4-1 and TRBJ1-4, with 10 bases lining up with TRBD1. Germline V lookup: CDR1 MGHRA, CDR2 YSYEKL. V lost 2 bases to trimming and J lost 3 bases; unmatched junction nucleotides: 6. This CDR3 has 17 amino acids. CDR3 protein: CASSQNPDRGANEKLFF. The CDR3 DNA follows: TGCGCCAGCAGCCAAAATCCGGACAGGGGGGCTAATGAAAAACTGTTTTTT.

The chain is built from TRBV4-2 and TRBJ2-7; 12 bases are shared with TRBD2. V was pared by 4 bases and J by 0 bases, with 13 bases of the junction left unmatched. There are 19 residues in the CDR3. The germline CDR1 and CDR2 sequences are LGHNA and YNFKEQ. DNA of the CDR3: TGTGCCAGCAGCCCCCACCTCCTCCCGGGACTAGCGGGCTCCTACGAGCAGTACTTC. The encoded protein is CASSPHLLPGLAGSYEQYF.

The V gene is TRBV15, the J gene TRBJ1-1; a possible D gene is TRBD1 (6 bases). Germline-derived CDR1 and CDR2 are LNHNV and YYDKDF (reference sequence). The CDR3 sequence is 14 residues long. With 0 bases removed from V and 6 bases from J, the gap between germline ends came to 11 bases. The CDR3 coding sequence is TGTGCCACCAGCAGAGATAAGGGGGTGGCTGAAGCTTTCTTT. Protein sequence: CATSRDKGVAEAFF.

J is TRBJ1-1 and V is TRBV12-5; D gene ambiguous. The CDR3 extends over 12 amino acids. V was pared by 1 base and J by 6 bases, with 6 bases between. Looked up from germline, CDR1 is LGHNT and CDR2 is FRNRAP. CDR3 region: CASGLARAEAFF. CDR3 nucleotide sequence: TGTGCTAGTGGTTTGGCCCGAGCTGAAGCTTTCTTT.